This passage covers 10 T cell receptor beta chains from one sample sequenced in a study of control samples from healthy donors and cancer patients. The protocol was immunoSEQ multiplex PCR, while the TCRdb copy is restricted to in-frame clones and leaves out a portion. Of about 150,000 clones detected, roughly 94% appear once; the ten largest clones hold around 14%. Sequencing was done on a sample of PBMCs. Receptor source: a man aged 55 to 70 with colorectal cancer.

The rearrangement joins TRBV2 to TRBJ1-2; 8 bases map to TRBD1. J gave up 8 bases and V 1 base, and 9 bases lay outside the gene matches. This CDR3 spans 15 amino acids. The germline V gene encodes CDR1 SNHLY and CDR2 FYNNEI. In DNA form, the CDR3 reads TGTGCCAGCAGTGAAGGGGGCAGGGGGCCGGGCGGCTACACCTTC. Translation gives CASSEGGRGPGGYTF.

This chain connects TRBV4-1 to TRBJ1-2, with D unresolved. With 0 bases removed from V and 0 bases from J, the gap between germline ends came to 11 bases. Germline V lookup: CDR1 MGHRA, CDR2 YSYEKL. The CDR3 is made up of 16 amino acids. The CDR3 DNA is TGCGCCAGCAGCCAAGATTTTCTGAATCCTAACTATGGCTACACCTTC. Residues: CASSQDFLNPNYGYTF.

A note on this clone: Other DNA sequences in the sample encode the same CDR3. This chain connects TRBV19 to TRBJ1-1; 8 positions agree with TRBD1. The V segment lost 8 bases and the J segment 8 bases; nucleotides outside the gene matches: 4. CDR3 size: 11 residues. The germline V gene has CDR1 LNHDA and CDR2 SQIVND (reference sequence). The CDR3 loop is CASDQGAEAFF. CDR3 in DNA: TGTGCCAGTGATCAGGGGGCCGAAGCTTTCTTT.

This rearrangement joins TRBV3-1 (or the pseudogene TRBV3-2) to TRBJ1-1, with TRBD1 matching over 9 bases. The CDR3 is 15 residues long. Trimming took 6 bases from V and 5 from J; bases not matched to a gene: 10. Germline V gives CDR1 LGHDT, CDR2 YNNKEL (reference sequence). CDR3: CASRYSGTGRTEAFF. As DNA, the CDR3 is TGTGCCAGCAGATACTCCGGGACAGGGAGGACTGAAGCTTTCTTT.

This chain connects TRBV2 to TRBJ2-7, with TRBD1 as a possible D gene (5 bases). V dropped 7 bases and J dropped 3 bases, with 13 bases sitting between them. Germline loops: CDR1 SNHLY, CDR2 FYNNEI. The length of the CDR3 is 13 residues. DNA for the CDR3: TGTGCCAGCACCCCGACAGAATTCTACGAGCAGTACTTC. Encoded protein: CASTPTEFYEQYF.

The chain links TRBV3-1 (or the pseudogene TRBV3-2) to TRBJ2-6; D is perhaps TRBD2 (6 bases). V lost 4 bases to trimming and J lost 2 bases, with 6 bases between them. The CDR3 runs to 14 residues. Per the germline V gene, CDR1 is LGHDT and CDR2 is YNNKEL (reference sequence). CDR3 sequence reads: CASSRGAGANVLTF. For the CDR3, the DNA is TGTGCCAGCAGCCGGGGGGCTGGGGCCAACGTCCTGACTTTC.

The chain carries TRBV2 and TRBJ2-5; possible D gene TRBD1, 6 bases. The CDR3 is made up of 14 amino acids. V was clipped by 4 bases and J by 4 bases, with 13 bases between them. Per germline, CDR1 SNHLY and CDR2 FYNNEI. The CDR3 reads CASSGGQGAETQYF. Here the CDR3 DNA reads TGTGCCAGCAGTGGGGGGCAGGGTGCAGAGACCCAGTACTTC. Variable domain in full (rest from reference TRBV2 and TRBJ2-5): EPEVTQTPSHQVTQMGQEVILRCVPISNHLYFYWYRQILGQKVEFLVSFYNNEISEKSEIFDDQFSVERPDGSNFTLKIRSTKLEDSAMYFCASSGGQGAETQYFGPGTRLLVL.

The chain recombines TRBV25-1 with TRBJ2-5; possibly TRBD1 or TRBD2 for D (5 bases each). There are 14 residues in the CDR3. The germline gives CDR1 MGHDK, CDR2 SYGVNS. The V gene lost 1 base and the J gene lost 5 bases, with 11 bases spanning the gap. Written as DNA, the CDR3 is TGTGCCAGCAGTGAATGGAAGGGGACGGAGACCCAGTACTTC. This encodes CASSEWKGTETQYF.

Concerning this clone: This sample also contains other DNA sequences that code for the same CDR3. This chain connects TRBV9 to TRBJ1-1; the match to TRBD1 covers 7 bases. The germline CDR1 and CDR2 sequences are SGDLS and YYNGEE. The CDR3 length is 14 residues. The V segment lost 3 bases and the J segment 0 bases; nucleotides outside the gene matches: 2. The CDR3 nucleotides read TGTGCCAGCAGCGCGGGACAGATGAACACTGAAGCTTTCTTT. It specifies CASSAGQMNTEAFF.

The gene calls are TRBV29-1 and TRBJ1-1; D is possibly TRBD1 (5 bases). Germline V gene data show CDR1 as SQVTM and CDR2 as ANQGSEA. The CDR3 loop spans 14 amino acids. V dropped 3 bases and J dropped 3 bases, with 14 bases sitting between them. Here the CDR3 reads CSVDGLQGYTEAFF. In nucleotides, the CDR3 is TGCAGCGTTGATGGACTTCAGGGCTACACTGAAGCTTTCTTT.